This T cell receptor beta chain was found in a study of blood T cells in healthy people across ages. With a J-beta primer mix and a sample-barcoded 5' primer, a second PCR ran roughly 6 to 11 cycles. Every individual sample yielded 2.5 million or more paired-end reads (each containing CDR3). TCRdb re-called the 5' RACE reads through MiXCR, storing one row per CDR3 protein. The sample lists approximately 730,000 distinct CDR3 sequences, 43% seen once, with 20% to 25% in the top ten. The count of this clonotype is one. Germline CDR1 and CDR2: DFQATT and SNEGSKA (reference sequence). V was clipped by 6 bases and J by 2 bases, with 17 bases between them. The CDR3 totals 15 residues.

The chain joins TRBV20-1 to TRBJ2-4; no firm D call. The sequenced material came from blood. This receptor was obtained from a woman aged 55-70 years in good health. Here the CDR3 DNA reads TGCAGTGCGGCAAATTGGGCTGGGTCCAAAAACATTCAGTACTTC. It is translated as CSAANWAGSKNIQYF.